Below, 13 T cell receptor beta chains from the same sample are listed, as sequenced in a study of glioma-infiltrating T cells. The iRepertoire nested amplicon-rescue multiplex PCR amplified TCR alpha and beta CDR3s from RNA. TCRdb passed the multiplex PCR reads through MiXCR, listing each CDR3 protein once. The profile shows about 130,000 distinct CDR3 sequences, roughly a quarter of them singletons. Sequencing was done on a sample of glioma tissue, nonneoplastic brain tissue, or PBMCs (not recorded which). Source of these receptors: a human donor with low-grade glioma or glioblastoma, undergoing nonglioma brain surgery, or in good health (not recorded which).

Written as DNA, the CDR3 is TGTGCCAGCAGCACCTGGACAGGGACGCAGTATTTT. The encoded protein is CASSTWTGTQYF. The genes are TRBV5-4 and TRBJ2-3; 8 nucleotides align to TRBD1. Germline trimming cut 4 bases from V and 9 bases from J; bases unmatched to any gene: 4. CDR3 size: 12 residues. CDR1 is SGHNT and CDR2 is YYREEE in the germline V gene (reference sequence).

The chain carries TRBV29-1 and TRBJ2-7; 7 positions agree with TRBD1. Germline CDR1 is SQVTM and CDR2 is ANQGSEA. J lost 6 bases, V lost 7 bases, and 18 bases had no gene match. The CDR3 has 15 amino acids. The DNA for the CDR3 is TGCAGCGACCCTCCCCCGGACAGGCAGCGCGGCGAGCAGTACGTC. Protein sequence: CSDPPPDRQRGEQYV.

As to this clonotype: The junction shows a germline mismatch at one end, possibly a read error. The chain recombines TRBV19 with TRBJ1-2; weak D call: TRBD1 (6 bases). This CDR3 region has 15 residues. Germline CDR1 and CDR2: LNHDA and SQIVND (reference sequence). The CDR3 protein is CASTKDSGIGYGYTF. CDR3 coding DNA: TGTGCCAGTACTAAGGACAGCGGCATTGGCTATGGCTACACCTTT.

Only a few counts were recorded for this clonotype. The chain's CDR3 is CASSRFDRGNAKNIQYF. The CDR3, as DNA: TGCGCCAGCAGCCGGTTCGACAGGGGGAACGCCAAAAACATTCAGTACTTC. The J gene is TRBJ2-4, the V gene TRBV4-1; 9 nucleotides match TRBD1. CDR1 is MGHRA and CDR2 is YSYEKL in the germline V gene. CDR3 length: 17 amino acids. With 4 bases clipped from V and 1 base from J, the junction kept 8 bases outside the gene matches.

This clonotype was seen only a few times. V is TRBV24-1 and J is TRBJ2-5; the match to TRBD1 covers 11 bases. In germline, CDR1 is KGHDR, CDR2 SFDVKD. Trimming removed 7 bases from V and 3 bases from J; junction bases left unmatched: 6. The CDR3 extends over 15 amino acids. The DNA of the CDR3 is TGTGCCACCAGCGGACGGGGACAGGGGGAAGAGACCCAGTACTTC. Its protein is CATSGRGQGEETQYF.

The sample holds one count of this clonotype. V gene TRBV3-1 combines with J gene TRBJ2-5; 10 bases are shared with TRBD2. The length of the CDR3 is 15 residues. The germline CDR1 and CDR2 sequences are LGHDT and YNNKEL (reference sequence). V dropped 1 base and J dropped 10; count of bases not matched to a gene: 9. The CDR3 sequence: CASSQGASGGASQYF. The DNA for the CDR3 is TGTGCCAGCAGCCAAGGTGCCAGCGGGGGGGCGAGCCAGTACTTC.

This clonotype was recorded a few times. The rearrangement links TRBV5-1 to TRBJ1-1; 7 nucleotides line up with TRBD1. CDR1 is SGHRS, CDR2 YFSETQ, per germline. The CDR3 spans 14 residues. V shed 4 bases, J shed 6 bases, and the junction held 9 bases outside the gene matches. CDR3 residues: CASSQGQARAEAFF. In DNA form, the CDR3 reads TGCGCCAGCAGCCAAGGACAGGCGAGGGCTGAAGCTTTCTTT. The full variable domain, completed using reference TRBV5-1 and TRBJ1-1, is KAGVTQTPRYLIKTRGQQVTLSCSPISGHRSVSWYQQTPGQGLQFLFEYFSETQRNKGNFPGRFSGRQFSNSRSEMNVSTLELGDSALYLCASSQGQARAEAFFGQGTRLTVV.

This clonotype was seen a few times. The chain is built from TRBV3-1 and TRBJ1-5; tentative D call: TRBD1 (6 bases). The CDR3 consists of 17 residues. Per germline, CDR1 LGHDT and CDR2 YNNKEL (reference sequence). Trimming cost V 1 base and J 4 bases, with 17 bases left between them. The CDR3 here is CASSQGGGGLVNQPQHF. In DNA, the CDR3 is TGTGCCAGCAGCCAAGGCGGTGGGGGGCTCGTTAATCAGCCCCAGCATTTT. Complete variable domain (other parts from reference TRBV3-1 and TRBJ1-5): DTAVSQTPKYLVTQMGNDKSIKCEQNLGHDTMYWYKQDSKKFLKIMFSYNNKELIINETVPNRFSPKSPDKAHLNLHINSLELGDSAVYFCASSQGGGGLVNQPQHFGDGTRLSIL.

The chain employs TRBV4-2 and TRBJ2-1; TRBD2 agrees at 8 bases. There are 16 residues in the CDR3. Per germline, CDR1 LGHNA and CDR2 YNFKEQ. J gave up 8 bases and V 3 bases, and 12 bases lay outside the gene matches. The CDR3 sequence: CASSQTRGGGPDEQFF. CDR3 in DNA: TGTGCCAGCAGCCAGACCCGGGGGGGGGGCCCCGATGAGCAGTTCTTC.

V is TRBV14 and J is TRBJ2-1, with D possibly TRBD1 on 6 matching bases. V gave up 1 base and J gave up 6 bases, with 16 bases separating them. The CDR3 is made up of 16 amino acids. The V gene's germline CDR1 is SGHDN and CDR2 FVKESK. The CDR3, as DNA: TGTGCCAGCAGCCAAGTGGGACATGGGGTCTTCAATGAGCAGTTCTTC. Protein product: CASSQVGHGVFNEQFF. The full variable domain, rest sourced from reference TRBV14 and TRBJ2-1, is EAGVTQFPSHSVIEKGQTVTLRCDPISGHDNLYWYRRVMGKEIKFLLHFVKESKQDESGMPNNRFLAERTGGTYSTLKVQPAELEDSGVYFCASSQVGHGVFNEQFFGPGTRLTVL.

The chain employs TRBV7-7 and TRBJ2-1; 8 positions match TRBD2. Germline assignment: CDR1 SSHAT and CDR2 FNYEAQ (reference sequence). Losses at the gene ends were 2 bases for V and 4 bases for J; bases not matched to a gene: 10. The CDR3 runs 17 residues. The CDR3 coding sequence is TGTGCCAGCAGCTTAAGGGCGGGACTAGGGCCTTACAATGAGCAGTTCTTC. As protein: CASSLRAGLGPYNEQFF.

A remark on this clonotype: An end of the junction does not agree with germline; a read error may underlie this. J is TRBJ1-5 and V is TRBV28; D might be TRBD1 or TRBD2, each matching 7 bases. The end of the DNA fits TRBJ2-3 better, so the J call may be wrong. CDR1 MDHEN and CDR2 SYDVKM come from the germline V gene. This CDR3 is built from 12 residues. In DNA, the CDR3 is TGCGCCACCAGGGGGGGGAATCAGCCCCAGTATTTT. It translates to CATRGGNQPQYF.

This chain connects TRBV7-9 to TRBJ2-1; 11 positions match TRBD2. V was pared by 1 base and J by 14 bases, with 4 bases of the junction left unmatched. The germline gives CDR1 SEHNR, CDR2 FQNEAQ (reference sequence). The CDR3 length is 13 residues. This CDR3 reads CASSLGASGGKFF. The CDR3 bases are TGTGCCAGCAGCTTAGGCGCTAGCGGGGGGAAGTTCTTC. The complete variable domain, with remaining parts taken from reference TRBV7-9 and TRBJ2-1, reads DTGVSQNPRHKITKRGQNVTFRCDPISEHNRLYWYRQTLGQGPEFLTYFQNEAQLEKSRLLSDRFSAERPKGSFSTLEIQRTEQGDSAMYLCASSLGASGGKFFGPGTRLTVL.